This TCR beta chain was sequenced for a study of T cell repertoires in cytomegalovirus infection. Study details: Recently identified HLA-C-restricted CMV epitopes were among the peptides used. Signatures in public TCR beta sequences pointed to both CMV infection and matching HLA type. Study-wide results and limits: HLA-C-restricted CMV clonotypes gave the most frequent clonotype in two of eight donors. Cumulative public TCR beta family frequency identified CMV carriers with the relevant HLA.

MiXCR was run by TCRdb on the reads, yielding one entry per CDR3 protein. The data show approximately 30,000 distinct CDR3 sequences, with about 20% seen just once and 65% to 85% held by the top ten. V gave up 0 bases and J gave up 8 bases; unmatched junction bases: 12. The CDR3 totals 16 residues. Germline V gene data show CDR1 as MGHRA and CDR2 as YSYEKL. To note about this clonotype: Its matching antigen is unknown.

The chain recombines TRBV4-1 with TRBJ1-1, with 7 bases matching TRBD1. The sample here was CD8+ T cells from cultured PBMCs, taken from culture after CMV antigen stimulation. The receptor was derived from a human donor in good health (CMV status not recorded). Some clones in this sample may be carry-over from other donors' samples. The CDR3 reads CASSQDWTGSLTEAFF. The CDR3 coding sequence is TGCGCCAGCAGCCAAGATTGGACAGGCAGCCTGACGGAAGCTTTCTTT.